This T cell receptor (beta chain) was recovered during a study of T-cell reconstitution after alpha-beta-depleted transplantation in children. A TCRbeta library incorporating unique molecular identifiers was prepared. TCRdb passed the PCR reads through MiXCR, listing each CDR3 protein once. The sample has around 250,000 distinct CDR3 sequences; almost 10% are singletons. Germline values: CDR1 MGHRA, CDR2 YSYEKL. The V end lost 1 base, the J end lost 2 bases, and 12 bases lay between the germline ends. The CDR3 has 15 amino acids. Sequences were derived from PBMCs from the stem cell graft donor, sampled from the stem cell graft. This TCR came from a human donor who donated a stem cell graft to a child with SCID. J is TRBJ2-7 and V is TRBV4-1; D gene uncertain. The CDR3 here is CASSQGQPGTYEQYF. In DNA, the CDR3 is TGCGCCAGCAGCCAAGGTCAGCCAGGAACCTACGAGCAGTACTTC.